The 17 T cell receptor beta chains below all came from one sample that was sequenced in a study of cytomegalovirus exposure and HLA in healthy donors. Vbeta (60) and Jbeta (13) primers were used in the PCR. Some clones are missing from TCRdb's copy, which holds only in-frame ones; the method was immunoSEQ multiplex PCR. The top ten clones hold roughly 0.99% of a sample with about 190,000 clones, 80% of them seen once. The specimen sequenced was PBMCs. Receptor source: a middle-aged woman in good health and CMV-seronegative.

The chain carries TRBV6-6 and TRBJ2-7; TRBD1 is a possible D gene (6 bases). Germline CDR1 is MNHNY and CDR2 is SVGAGI (reference sequence). CDR3 size: 13 residues. Deletions cut 5 bases from V and 5 bases from J, with 13 bases between. The CDR3 sequence: CASSTHHRDEQYV. The CDR3 nucleotides read TGTGCCAGCAGTACCCATCACAGGGACGAGCAGTACGTC.

This clone was seen a single time. V gene TRBV19 combines with J gene TRBJ2-1, with 8 bases that match TRBD2. V was pared by 9 bases and J by 4 bases, with 8 bases of the junction left unmatched. Germline CDR1 and CDR2: LNHDA and SQIVND (reference sequence). The CDR3 has 14 residues. CDR3 loop: CASQLAEKYNEQFF. In nucleotides, the CDR3 is TGTGCCAGCCAACTAGCGGAGAAATACAATGAGCAGTTCTTC.

Remarks on this clone: Compared with germline, one end of the junction differs, possibly owing to a read error. The gene calls are TRBV9 and TRBJ1-2; TRBD1 is a possible D gene (6 bases). The CDR3 covers 11 residues. CDR1 and CDR2 from the germline V gene are SGDLS and YYNGEE. CDR3 nucleotides: TGTGCCAGCAGCGTTGGGGACAAGGGCCCCTTC. Translated, it gives CASSVGDKGPF.

V gene TRBV6-6 combines with J gene TRBJ1-2, with TRBD1 matching over 9 bases. Germline trimming cut 2 bases from V and 8 bases from J; bases unmatched to any gene: 9. Germline assignment: CDR1 MNHNY and CDR2 SVGAGI (reference sequence). The CDR3 runs 15 residues. The CDR3 coding sequence is TGTGCCAGCAGTTACGCGTCCGGACAGGGGAGAGGCTACACCTTC. Its translation: CASSYASGQGRGYTF.

This chain connects TRBV7-9 to TRBJ1-1; possible D gene TRBD1, 6 bases. CDR1 and CDR2 (germline): SEHNR, FQNEAQ (reference sequence). V lost 1 base and J 0 bases, leaving 9 bases between the germline ends. CDR3 size: 15 residues. CDR3 sequence (DNA): TGTGCCAGCAGCTTAGAGGGGGGGATGAACACTGAAGCTTTCTTT. Its protein is CASSLEGGMNTEAFF. The whole variable domain, filled in from reference TRBV7-9 and TRBJ1-1, reads DTGVSQNPRHKITKRGQNVTFRCDPISEHNRLYWYRQTLGQGPEFLTYFQNEAQLEKSRLLSDRFSAERPKGSFSTLEIQRTEQGDSAMYLCASSLEGGMNTEAFFGQGTRLTVV.

The chain has TRBV21-1 and TRBJ1-2. TRBV21-1 is designated a pseudogene. This CDR3 comprises 17 residues. CDR3 loop: CASSKGPDGVIVYGYTF. As DNA, the CDR3 is TGTGCCAGCAGCAAAGGGCCTGACGGAGTCATAGTGTATGGCTACACCTTC.

The chain employs TRBV6-1 and TRBJ1-5, with TRBD1 matching 8 bases. Germline CDR1 MNHNS, CDR2 SASEGT. V was clipped by 4 bases and J by 2 bases; unmatched bases: 7. This CDR3 is built from 16 residues. The CDR3 here is CASSGQGASGNQPQHF. For the CDR3, the DNA is TGTGCCAGCAGTGGCCAGGGGGCTTCGGGCAATCAGCCCCAGCATTTT.

The chain is built from TRBV28 and TRBJ2-2, with no clear D. The CDR3 covers 11 residues. Germline V gene data show CDR1 as MDHEN and CDR2 as SYDVKM. V lost 4 bases and J lost 7, with 4 bases in between. The CDR3 region is CASSYGGELFF. As DNA, the CDR3 is TGTGCCAGCAGTTACGGCGGGGAGCTGTTTTTT.

The chain employs TRBV7-9 and TRBJ2-1; D possibly corresponds to TRBD2 (6 bases). Germline CDR1 and CDR2: SEHNR and FQNEAQ (reference sequence). The CDR3 contains 13 residues. Trimming removed 4 bases at V and 9 bases at J, with 13 bases between. CDR3 DNA sequence: TGTGCCAGCAGCTCCCCCGGGGGTCTTGAGCAGTTCTTC. Protein: CASSSPGGLEQFF.

This sequence joins TRBV27 and TRBJ1-2; 9 bases line up with TRBD1. The V and J ends lost 6 bases and 6 bases, in that order; junction bases with no gene match: 8. The CDR3 length is 14 residues. CDR1 is MNHEY and CDR2 is SMNVEV in the germline V gene (reference sequence). The CDR3 loop reads CASSTRDRVNGYTF. The CDR3 DNA reads as TGTGCCAGCAGCACCCGGGACAGGGTTAATGGCTACACCTTC.

This clone has more than one count but fewer than ten. The chain couples TRBV4-1 to TRBJ2-2; 7 bases agree with TRBD2. Germline-derived CDR1 and CDR2 are MGHRA and YSYEKL. Trimming at V came to 0 bases and at J to 7 bases, leaving 8 bases not matched to a gene. The CDR3 extends over 16 amino acids. CDR3 in DNA: TGCGCCAGCAGCCAAGACTTGGGAGGGCCCGGCGGGGAGCTGTTTTTT. Translating it yields CASSQDLGGPGGELFF.

The chain couples TRBV4-1 to TRBJ1-3, with TRBD1 matching over 8 bases. The CDR3 is made up of 15 amino acids. CDR1 MGHRA and CDR2 YSYEKL come from the germline V gene. Trimming at V came to 2 bases and at J to 4 bases, leaving 4 bases not matched to a gene. The CDR3 reads CASSQQDRAGNTIYF. CDR3 DNA sequence: TGCGCCAGCAGCCAACAGGACAGGGCGGGAAACACCATATATTTT.

This chain uses TRBV9 with TRBJ2-7, with a possible D match to TRBD1 (5 bases). With 0 bases removed from V and 5 bases from J, the gap between germline ends came to 9 bases. CDR3 length: 13 amino acids. Per the germline V gene, CDR1 is SGDLS and CDR2 is YYNGEE. CDR3 residues: CASSVGVGDEQYF. Here the CDR3 DNA reads TGTGCCAGCAGCGTAGGTGTAGGGGACGAGCAGTACTTC. Supplemented by reference TRBV9 and TRBJ2-7, the full variable domain reads DSGVTQTPKHLITATGQRVTLRCSPRSGDLSVYWYQQSLDQGLQFLIQYYNGEERAKGNILERFSAQQFPDLHSELNLSSLELGDSALYFCASSVGVGDEQYFGPGTRLTVT.

The chain links TRBV7-9 to TRBJ1-1, with unresolved D. The CDR3 covers 15 residues. V lost 5 bases and J 1 base, leaving 14 bases between the germline ends. CDR1 is SEHNR, CDR2 FQNEAQ, per germline (reference sequence). In DNA, the CDR3 is TGTGCCAGCAGCCCACCCGAAAGCCGGAACACTGAAGCTTTCTTT. Translating gives CASSPPESRNTEAFF. The full variable domain, with the rest looked up from reference TRBV7-9 and TRBJ1-1, is DTGVSQNPRHKITKRGQNVTFRCDPISEHNRLYWYRQTLGQGPEFLTYFQNEAQLEKSRLLSDRFSAERPKGSFSTLEIQRTEQGDSAMYLCASSPPESRNTEAFFGQGTRLTVV.

V usage is TRBV15 and J usage is TRBJ1-3; D is uncertain. The CDR3 totals 17 residues. Per germline, CDR1 LNHNV and CDR2 YYDKDF (reference sequence). Trimming removed 1 base from V and 0 bases from J, with 13 bases in between. CDR3 sequence: CATSRGGSGGSGNTIYF. The CDR3 bases are TGTGCCACCAGCAGAGGGGGTAGCGGAGGCTCTGGAAACACCATATATTTT.

CDR3 loop: CASSPGLKEKLFF. For the CDR3, the DNA is TGTGCCAGCAGCCCAGGGTTGAAGGAAAAACTGTTTTTT. V usage is TRBV11-3 and J usage is TRBJ1-4, with a weak D call TRBD1 (5 bases). V was cut by 5 bases and J by 8 bases, with 12 bases left in between. Looked up from germline, CDR1 is SGHNT and CDR2 is YENEEA. There are 13 residues in the CDR3.

V is TRBV6-7 and J is TRBJ2-7, with 8 bases lining up with TRBD2. TRBV6-7 is known as an ORF, though its function is uncertain. Trimming took 5 bases from V and 9 from J; bases not matched to a gene: 12. The length of the CDR3 is 14 residues. The DNA of the CDR3 is TGTGCCAGCAGTGCCCGCACGGGACTAGTTGCGCAGTACGTC. Protein: CASSARTGLVAQYV.